This T cell receptor beta chain was sequenced during a study of cytotoxic CD8 clonotypes in ibrutinib-treated CLL (dated by TCRdb to the early 2020s). For context, the study as a whole: In this cohort, around 14 patients were treatment-naive and ten to eleven were relapsed/refractory, while 17 to 18 had unmutated IGHV. Partial responses were observed in about 25 patients and complete responses in 2; after a median follow-up of roughly 62 months, remission was maintained in 14 patients and progression was observed in some twelve. Of the 86 people in the trial, about two dozen had longitudinal samples available. Samples at response were collected after a median of approximately twelve months of treatment, with a range of roughly 6 to 40 months. On average, each sample yielded 255,043 productive templates and around 98,000 productive rearrangements. Cryopreserved peripheral blood mononuclear cells were obtained prior to treatment, at the time of response, and at either disease progression or sustained remission. What the work shows at the level of the full study, not this receptor alone: Clonality increased at ibrutinib response, stayed stable in sustained remission, and fell back toward baseline at progression. Baseline clonality exceeded that of age-matched healthy donors and correlated strongly with circulating CD8+ T-cell counts. Lymph node repertoires were not examined, and the timing of sampling was not matched between patients in sustained remission and those whose disease progressed. Public clonotypes were found to be uncommon and were observed to contract or remain stable during treatment; the increase in clonality was shown to reflect expansion of private clonotypes at ibrutinib response.

Each clonotype received, on average, approximately 9.9x coverage in deep resolution sequencing performed on a MiSeq, where the target depth lay between 1 in 1 million and 1 in 200,000 T cells. TCR beta libraries were generated with the immunoSEQ hsTCRB Kit. As for the authors' bioinformatics: Data were analyzed with ImmunoSEQ Data Assistant and ImmunoSEQ Analyzer, with V, D and J genes assigned per IMGT definitions. Clonality, with values ranging from 0 to 1, was calculated as one minus the normalized Shannon entropy of productive rearrangement frequencies. Public clonotype analysis was restricted to overrepresented clonotypes comprising at least 0.05% of each patient's repertoire. About a dozen age-matched healthy donor repertoires from immuneACCESS served as clonality controls. Not all clones reach the TCRdb copy of this immuneACCESS table, which keeps in-frame sequences only. Checked studies attribute under half of the gap to unresolved V genes and leave the rest unexplained. V and J calls and clone size are given by that table; D and trimming were obtained from the DNA. This sample gives some 300,000 clones in total; about 77% of them show up just once. The ten largest clones add up to more than 6% of the sample.

Between the V and J ends, shortened by 1 base and 10 bases respectively, the junction contains 26 bases. The CDR3 goes from the cysteine to the phenylalanine over 17 residues. The only DNA kept is the CDR3, 51 bases in frame from the first base. As encoded in the germline V gene, CDR1 is SGHTS while CDR2 is YDEGEE. For TCR beta library preparation, roughly 2.2 micrograms of genomic DNA were isolated from cryopreserved PBMCs. High-throughput TCR beta sequencing was performed on longitudinal blood samples from CLL patients receiving ibrutinib monotherapy. The patients took part in an open-label, single-center phase 2 trial of ibrutinib monotherapy. As for this clone: The antigen this receptor binds is unknown. Nothing much larger sits one base from this clone, and base qualities are not available.

Here the sequenced sample was PBMCs, taken before ibrutinib treatment. The TCR originated in a human donor with chronic lymphocytic leukemia. This chain joins TRBV5-8 to TRBJ1-1; no confident D gene assignment can be made. The bases are TGTGCCAGCAGCTTGATGACGTCCACTCAGACCCGAGGAGGAGCTTTCTTT. Protein translation: CASSLMTSTQTRGGAFF.